This T cell receptor (beta chain) comes out of a study of lymphopenia after photon versus proton radiotherapy. This CDR3 region has 14 residues. V dropped 5 bases and J dropped 0 bases, with 9 bases sitting between them. Germline CDR1 SGHTA, CDR2 FQGNSA. Worth noting for this clone: Its antigen is not known.

General study points: Oligoclonal CD8+ Temra expansion after nadir drove photon patients' diversity drop. Post-nadir TCR diversity decline inversely tracked overall survival among those who died. Authors raise, but do not show, better survival with proton therapy. Relative stability marked proton patients; photon patients lost diversity and naive cells.

Sequencing used immunoSEQ multiplex PCR; TCRdb keeps in-frame clones, though not all of them. The repertoire has around 30,000 clones, 87% of them found once; the top ten carry 40% to 50%. The rearrangement uses TRBV7-2 and TRBJ2-3, with D perhaps matching TRBD1 (6 bases). This specimen was peripheral blood, taken from a patient treated with proton-based radiotherapy. This TCR came from a woman in her sixties with cholangiocarcinoma. Some clones in this sample may be carry-over from other donors' samples. The CDR3 is CASSPGTSTDTQYF. Written as DNA, the CDR3 is TGTGCCAGCAGCCCCGGGACAAGCACAGATACGCAGTATTTT.